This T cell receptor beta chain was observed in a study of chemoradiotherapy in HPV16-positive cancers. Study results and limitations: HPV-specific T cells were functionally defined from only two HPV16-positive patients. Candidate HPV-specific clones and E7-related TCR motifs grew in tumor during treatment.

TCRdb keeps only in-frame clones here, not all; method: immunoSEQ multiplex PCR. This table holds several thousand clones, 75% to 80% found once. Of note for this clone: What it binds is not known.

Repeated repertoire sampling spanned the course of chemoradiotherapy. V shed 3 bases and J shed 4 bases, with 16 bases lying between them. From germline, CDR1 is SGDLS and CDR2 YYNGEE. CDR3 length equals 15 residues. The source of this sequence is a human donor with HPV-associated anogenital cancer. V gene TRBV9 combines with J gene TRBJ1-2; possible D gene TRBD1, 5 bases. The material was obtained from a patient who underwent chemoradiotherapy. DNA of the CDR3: TGTGCCAGCAGCGGGAGTATGACAGATCCCTATGGCTACACCTTC. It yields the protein CASSGSMTDPYGYTF.